The 14 T cell receptor beta chains presented below share a single source sample, sequenced in a study of early T cells in non-severe SARS-CoV-2 infection. TCRdb reprocessed the 5' RACE reads with MiXCR, giving one entry per CDR3 protein. This table has more than 85,000 distinct CDR3 sequences, over 10% appearing once. Sequencing input: whole blood. All receptors come from an adult who was a healthcare worker with PCR-confirmed SARS-CoV-2 infection or an uninfected control (not recorded which).

This clonotype has a count of ten or more. CDR3 sequence (DNA): TGTGCCACCAGCAGAGATTATCTGAACACTGAAGCTTTCTTT. Translated, it gives CATSRDYLNTEAFF. The chain uses TRBV15 and TRBJ1-1; D uncertain. V was shortened by 0 bases and J by 0 bases, with 5 bases between the two germline ends. This CDR3 comprises 14 residues. Germline V gene sequence: CDR1 LNHNV, CDR2 YYDKDF (reference sequence).

This clonotype was seen a few times. V gene TRBV28 combines with J gene TRBJ2-7; 7 nucleotides line up with TRBD2. From germline, CDR1 is MDHEN and CDR2 SYDVKM. The CDR3 has 14 residues. Germline trimming cut 6 bases from V and 3 bases from J; bases unmatched to any gene: 8. This chain's CDR3 is CASRGLAELYEQYF. The CDR3 DNA reads as TGTGCCAGCAGAGGGCTAGCGGAACTCTACGAGCAGTACTTC.

V usage is TRBV20-1 and J usage is TRBJ2-5, with TRBD2 matching 10 bases. This CDR3 region has 15 residues. V shed 3 bases, J shed 1 base, and the junction held 5 bases outside the gene matches. The V gene's germline CDR1 is DFQATT and CDR2 SNEGSKA (reference sequence). The CDR3 DNA sequence: TGCAGTGCTAGCAGGACTAGCGGACGCCAAGAGACCCAGTACTTC. Translating it yields CSASRTSGRQETQYF.

This clonotype showed up just a few times. The CDR3 coding sequence is TGTGCCAGCAGCTTACGGAGTCACCAAGCAGATACGCAGTATTTT. This encodes CASSLRSHQADTQYF. The chain has TRBV7-9 and TRBJ2-3, with no clear D. The CDR3 runs to 15 residues. Deletions cut 2 bases from V and 4 bases from J, with 13 bases between. Germline V gene sequence: CDR1 SEHNR, CDR2 FQNEAQ (reference sequence).

The V call is TRBV20-1, the J call TRBJ1-5; 7 nucleotides agree with TRBD1. There are 13 residues in the CDR3. The V gene end was trimmed by 7 bases and the J gene end by 1 base; junction bases not matched to a gene: 4. Germline CDR1 reads DFQATT; CDR2 reads SNEGSKA (reference sequence). DNA for the CDR3: TGCAGTGTCCGACAGGGAAGCAATCAGCCCCAGCATTTT. Translating it yields CSVRQGSNQPQHF.

The sample holds many counts of this clonotype. V gene TRBV11-2 combines with J gene TRBJ2-7; TRBD2 agrees at 15 bases. Unmatched junction bases numbered 15, after V lost 2 bases and J lost 7 bases. Per the germline V gene, CDR1 is SGHAT and CDR2 is FQNNGV. The CDR3 is 19 residues long. For the CDR3, the DNA is TGTGCCAGCAGCTTAAATACACTCGGGACTAGCGGGAGGAAGAGGGAGCAGTACTTC. It codes for CASSLNTLGTSGRKREQYF. The entire variable domain, with the rest obtained from reference TRBV11-2 and TRBJ2-7, is as follows: EAGVAQSPRYKIIEKRQSVAFWCNPISGHATLYWYQQILGQGPKLLIQFQNNGVVDDSQLPKDRFSAERLKGVDSTLKIQPAKLEDSAVYLCASSLNTLGTSGRKREQYFGPGTRLTVT.

This rearrangement joins TRBV12-3 or TRBV12-4 to TRBJ1-2; unclear D gene. The CDR3 spans 15 residues. V lost 5 bases and J 3 bases, leaving 16 bases between the germline ends. The CDR3 coding sequence is TGTGCCAGCAGTCCAGGTCCCCACAGCCACTATGGCTACACCTTC. Protein product: CASSPGPHSHYGYTF.

Worth noting for this clonotype: Mismatch with germline at one junction end may stem from a read error. V and J are TRBV28 and TRBJ2-3, with D possibly TRBD2 on 6 matching bases. CDR1 and CDR2 from the germline V gene are MDHEN and SYDVKM. The CDR3 loop spans 12 amino acids. DNA for the CDR3: TGTGTCAGCATTAGCGGAACAGATACGCAGTATTTT. Translation: CVSISGTDTQYF.

This clonotype appeared a few times. This chain joins TRBV4-1 and TRBJ2-3; 7 positions agree with TRBD2. This CDR3 comprises 18 residues. The germline V gene has CDR1 MGHRA and CDR2 YSYEKL. Germline trimming cut 2 bases from V and 0 bases from J; bases unmatched to any gene: 11. CDR3 in amino acids: CASSQSIFAGASTDTQYF. The DNA of the CDR3 is TGCGCCAGCAGCCAATCGATTTTTGCGGGAGCTAGCACAGATACGCAGTATTTT.

In its sample, this clonotype was seen a few times. The V call is TRBV20-1, the J call TRBJ1-1, with 9 bases matching TRBD1. The trim removed 5 bases at V and 4 bases at J, leaving 8 bases unmatched. Germline CDR1 reads DFQATT; CDR2 reads SNEGSKA (reference sequence). This CDR3 has 14 residues. CDR3 sequence: CSAQTGGSITEAFF. The CDR3 region has the DNA TGCAGTGCTCAGACAGGGGGTTCTATCACTGAAGCTTTCTTT.

The chain couples TRBV11-2 to TRBJ2-3; tentatively, D is TRBD2 (5 bases). Deletions cut 7 bases from V and 4 bases from J, with 12 bases between. Germline-derived CDR1 and CDR2 are SGHAT and FQNNGV. The CDR3 runs to 13 residues. The CDR3 sequence: CASNRLNSDTQYF. The CDR3 nucleotides are TGTGCCAGCAACCGACTAAATTCAGATACGCAGTATTTT.

The gene calls are TRBV29-1 and TRBJ1-1; maybe TRBD1 (5 bases). Germline values: CDR1 SQVTM, CDR2 ANQGSEA. Trimming removed 4 bases from V and 0 bases from J, with 6 bases in between. The CDR3 consists of 12 residues. CDR3 protein: CSVGQLNTEAFF. The CDR3 nucleotides are TGCAGCGTTGGACAGCTGAACACTGAAGCTTTCTTT. Filled out from reference TRBV29-1 and TRBJ1-1, the complete variable domain reads SAVISQKPSRDICQRGTSLTIQCQVDSQVTMMFWYRQQPGQSLTLIATANQGSEATYESGFVIDKFPISRPNLTFSTLTVSNMSPEDSSIYLCSVGQLNTEAFFGQGTRLTVV.

This clonotype was found a few times. V gene TRBV4-1 combines with J gene TRBJ2-7, with D possibly matching TRBD1 (5 bases). V dropped 3 bases and J dropped 3 bases, with 15 bases sitting between them. CDR1 is MGHRA, CDR2 YSYEKL, per germline. The CDR3 consists of 15 residues. The CDR3 DNA reads TGCGCCAGCAGCCAGGATTTGACAGCTTTCTACGAGCAGTACTTC. It codes for CASSQDLTAFYEQYF.

This clonotype was recorded at least ten times. This chain joins TRBV18 and TRBJ2-7; the match to TRBD1 covers 7 bases. J lost 4 bases, V lost 3 bases, and 6 bases had no gene match. Germline V lookup: CDR1 KGHSH, CDR2 LQKENI. CDR3 size: 14 residues. In nucleotides, the CDR3 is TGTGCCAGCTCACCGAGGCAGGGGGTTTACGAGCAGTACTTC. Translating gives CASSPRQGVYEQYF.